This T cell receptor (beta chain) is drawn from a study of T cell responses to AZD1222 COVID-19 vaccine. There are 15 residues in the CDR3. The ends lost 6 bases at V and 1 base at J; junction bases unmatched: 8. Germline V gives CDR1 SGHAT, CDR2 FQNNGV. This table comes from immunoSEQ multiplex PCR, and its TCRdb copy is limited to in-frame clones, with some not included. Here the sample spans more than 100,000 clones, 85% to 95% being singletons. The sample here was peripheral blood, taken on day 0 of AZD1222 vaccination. This clonotype originated in an adult in good health. The V gene is TRBV11-2, the J gene TRBJ2-7; 8 nucleotides match TRBD2. The CDR3 loop is CASRIRGGTSYEQYF. The CDR3 coding sequence is TGTGCCAGCAGAATCCGGGGGGGGACGTCCTACGAGCAGTACTTC.